The present T cell receptor (beta chain) was sequenced within a study of intratumoral heterogeneity in liver cancer. In terms of the full investigation: Across the full roughly 13-patient cohort, most patients were male and a median age of around 63 years was recorded. The study combined RNA-seq, DNA sequencing, TCR-seq and SNP array data from multiple regions of hepatocellular carcinoma specimens to study intratumor heterogeneity. A total of just over 70 multiregional samples from roughly 14 HCC patients, consisting of roughly 53 tumoral and some 20 adjacent nontumoral regions, were included in the overall cohort.

All patients had early-stage hepatocellular carcinoma and received no therapy before surgical resection. The sampled areas showed no macroscopic signs of necrosis or hemorrhage. Multiple regions from a couple of patients underwent TCR sequencing (ImmunoSeq). Frozen tissue samples from resection were taken at least 1 cm away from one another. Samples with the label N were taken from nontumoral liver tissue next to the tumor. Genomic DNA was isolated from bulk tissue with the DNeasy blood and tissue kit. Concerning this clone itself: Its target antigen remains unknown. No base-level quality is on record; no much larger clone is a single base apart.

Summary of the overall study and its limitations: The authors noted a relatively low number of patients and under-sampled tumor-infiltrating lymphocyte representation as limitations.

V and J lose 4 bases and 3 bases, and a span of 23 bases separates them. There are 18 amino acids in the CDR3, from cysteine to phenylalanine inclusive. Of the read, only the CDR3 DNA is kept; its 54 bases are in frame from base 1. For CDR1 and CDR2, the germline V gene lists SGHRS and YFSETQ. Using the immunoSEQ assay, the TCR beta chain CDR3 regions were sequenced from genomic DNA. Rearranged VDJ segments were amplified with primers that anneal to V and J segments. Concerning the study's data processing: The ImmunoSeq Analyzer software was used to compute clonality and richness metrics. Fisher's exact test, supplemented by a beta-binomial method for added stringency, was applied to identify differentially abundant clones between regions. The table was pulled from immuneACCESS by TCRdb, which kept in-frame rearrangements only. Such tables lose some clones; where checked, under half of the loss comes from unresolved V genes, and the rest has no known cause. Clone size and the V and J calls come from that table; the DNA yielded D and trimming. The sample profile shows about 20,000 clones; 73% of them were found once. The ten largest clones represent approximately 18% of the sample.

Material: tumor-adjacent normal tissue, obtained before any cancer treatment. The V and J genes are TRBV5-1 and TRBJ2-1; the D gene is possibly TRBD1 or TRBD2, each agreeing over 5 bases. This receptor was obtained from a woman aged 70-85 years with hepatocellular carcinoma. The CDR3 reads as follows: CASSTLGDWSTDYNEQFF. The bases are TGCGCCAGCAGCACACTAGGGGATTGGAGCACCGACTACAATGAGCAGTTCTTC.